One and the same sample provided the 4 T cell receptor beta chains below, sequenced in a study of blood T cell repertoires in COVID-19. Sequencing used immunoSEQ multiplex PCR; TCRdb keeps in-frame clones, though not all of them. The sample carries around 200,000 clones, roughly 86% recorded once. Sequencing was carried out using peripheral blood. The receptors stem from a man aged 40-50 years with active or convalescent COVID-19.

This clone has just one count. The chain uses TRBV28 and TRBJ1-5, with D perhaps TRBD1 (5 bases). This CDR3 is 14 amino acids long. Trimming stripped 3 bases from V and 6 bases from J, with 12 bases between. Germline V CDR1 and CDR2: MDHEN, SYDVKM. The CDR3 is CASSFRGNRQPQHF. DNA of the CDR3: TGTGCCAGCAGTTTCCGGGGGAATCGTCAGCCCCAGCATTTT.

The rearrangement uses TRBV7-6 and TRBJ2-5; TRBD2 matches 13 bases. The germline V gene encodes CDR1 SGHVS and CDR2 FNYEAQ. The CDR3 sequence is 16 residues long. V trimming: 6 bases; J trimming: 4 bases; junction bases outside the gene matches: 8. CDR3 DNA sequence: TGTGCCAGCAGGACTAGCGGGGGGAGGAGAAGAGAGACCCAGTACTTC. This encodes CASRTSGGRRRETQYF.

The genes are TRBV29-1 and TRBJ1-1; perhaps TRBD1 as D (5 bases). CDR3 length: 13 residues. V lost 7 bases, J lost 1 base, and 13 bases lay in between. The germline V gene has CDR1 SQVTM and CDR2 ANQGSEA. CDR3 bases: TGCAGCGCAGAAACGGGGGGGAACACTGAAGCTTTCTTT. It is translated as CSAETGGNTEAFF.

This rearrangement joins TRBV3-1 (or the pseudogene TRBV3-2) to TRBJ2-7; TRBD2 is a possible D gene (6 bases). V was shortened by 1 base and J by 3 bases, with 10 bases between the two germline ends. There are 14 residues in the CDR3. Per germline, CDR1 LGHDT and CDR2 YNNKEL (reference sequence). For the CDR3, the DNA is TGTGCCAGCAGCCAAGTCGCGGGGAACTACGAGCAGTACTTC. Protein: CASSQVAGNYEQYF.